These T cell receptor beta chains were read from a single sample in a study of blood T cell repertoires in COVID-19. Data came from immunoSEQ multiplex PCR; TCRdb stores just in-frame clones and leaves some out. The sample yields 200,000 to 300,000 clones, approximately 85% seen once. Sequencing was done on a sample of peripheral blood. The receptor source for this set is a man between 45 and 60 years old with acute or convalescent COVID-19. Each CDR3 is given with its conserved first and last residue. Each record gives: CDR3 DNA, CDR3 protein, clone size, D gene, J gene, V gene. A D gene is named only where the DNA matches it firmly. Clone size is shown for a subset of rows, as once, few, many or a class of expanded clone.

cdr3_nt: TGTGCCAGCAGCACGGGACTAGCGGGGGGGGGCTATTACAATGAGCAGTTCTTC
cdr3_aa: CASSTGLAGGGYYNEQFF
clone_size: once
d_call: TRBD2
j_call: TRBJ2-1
v_call: TRBV7-8

cdr3_nt: TGTGCCAGCAGCCAATTACCCGGGGGGGAAAACATTCAGTACTTC
cdr3_aa: CASSQLPGGENIQYF
clone_size: NA
d_call: TRBD2
j_call: TRBJ2-4
v_call: TRBV3-1/TRBV3-2

cdr3_nt: TGTGCCAGCAGCTTAGTCCTTATTAATTCACCCCTCCACTTT
cdr3_aa: CASSLVLINSPLHF
clone_size: NA
d_call: NA
j_call: TRBJ1-6
v_call: TRBV11-3

cdr3_nt: TGTGCCAGCAGCCCCCGACCGGGACAGGATTTTTACGAGCAGTACTTC
cdr3_aa: CASSPRPGQDFYEQYF
clone_size: NA
d_call: TRBD1
j_call: TRBJ2-7
v_call: TRBV13

cdr3_nt: TGTGCCAGCAGCCTACCGGGACAGAACTACGAGCAGTACTTC
cdr3_aa: CASSLPGQNYEQYF
clone_size: NA
d_call: TRBD1
j_call: TRBJ2-7
v_call: TRBV3-1/TRBV3-2

cdr3_nt: TGTGCCAGCAGCTTGGGTCTGGGTAGGAGGGAGGGAAACTATGGCTACACCTTC
cdr3_aa: CASSLGLGRREGNYGYTF
clone_size: NA
d_call: NA
j_call: TRBJ1-2
v_call: TRBV5-4

cdr3_nt: TGTGCCAGCAGTTACTCGCAGTCACCCGGGGAGCTGTTTTTT
cdr3_aa: CASSYSQSPGELFF
clone_size: NA
d_call: NA
j_call: TRBJ2-2
v_call: TRBV6-5

cdr3_nt: TGTGCCAGCAGCTGGGGACAGTCAGGCAATGAGCAGTTCTTC
cdr3_aa: CASSWGQSGNEQFF
clone_size: NA
d_call: TRBD1
j_call: TRBJ2-1
v_call: TRBV5-4

cdr3_nt: TGTGCCAGCTCACCCCAAGCAGGTTGGAACGAGCAGTACTTC
cdr3_aa: CASSPQAGWNEQYF
clone_size: NA
d_call: NA
j_call: TRBJ2-7
v_call: TRBV18

cdr3_nt: TGCGCCAGCGAAGTCGGGACAGGCTATGGCTACACCTTC
cdr3_aa: CASEVGTGYGYTF
clone_size: NA
d_call: TRBD1
j_call: TRBJ1-2
v_call: TRBV5-1

cdr3_nt: TGTGCCAGCAGCTTAGCGGCGGCGGGAGCAGCCTTCAATCAGCCCCAGCATTTT
cdr3_aa: CASSLAAAGAAFNQPQHF
clone_size: NA
d_call: NA
j_call: TRBJ1-5
v_call: TRBV7-8

cdr3_nt: TGTGCCAGCAGCTCCCTCCGGGACAGGGGGGTCTATGGCTACACCTTC
cdr3_aa: CASSSLRDRGVYGYTF
clone_size: few
d_call: TRBD1
j_call: TRBJ1-2
v_call: TRBV11-2

cdr3_nt: TGTGCCAGCAGCCTGGGACACAGTGGAAACACCATATATTTT
cdr3_aa: CASSLGHSGNTIYF
clone_size: NA
d_call: NA
j_call: TRBJ1-3
v_call: TRBV14

cdr3_nt: TGTGCCAGCAGCCATGGACTCCCGAACACTGAAGCTTTCTTT
cdr3_aa: CASSHGLPNTEAFF
clone_size: NA
d_call: NA
j_call: TRBJ1-1
v_call: TRBV4-2

cdr3_nt: TGTGCCAGCAGTTCTATAGGGGGCGGATTTTTACAGCCCCAGCATTTT
cdr3_aa: CASSSIGGGFLQPQHF
clone_size: NA
d_call: TRBD1
j_call: TRBJ1-5
v_call: TRBV6-6

cdr3_nt: TGTGCCAGCAGTGAAATGGGTTACCGTCTAGGATCGTACGAGCAGTACTTC
cdr3_aa: CASSEMGYRLGSYEQYF
clone_size: NA
d_call: NA
j_call: TRBJ2-7
v_call: TRBV6-1

cdr3_nt: TGCGCCAGCAGTGAGACTCTCGGCTATGGCTACACCTTC
cdr3_aa: CASSETLGYGYTF
clone_size: NA
d_call: NA
j_call: TRBJ1-2
v_call: TRBV10-1

cdr3_nt: TGCGCCAGCAGATCGACAGGGGAGAGGGGAGATACGCAGTATTTT
cdr3_aa: CASRSTGERGDTQYF
clone_size: once
d_call: TRBD1
j_call: TRBJ2-3
v_call: TRBV5-1

cdr3_nt: TGTGCCAGCAGCTTAGCGGCAGGGGGTGGAAACACCATATATTTT
cdr3_aa: CASSLAAGGGNTIYF
clone_size: NA
d_call: TRBD1
j_call: TRBJ1-3
v_call: TRBV7-6

cdr3_nt: TGTGCCAGTACTTTAGCCAAAAACATTCAGTACTTC
cdr3_aa: CASTLAKNIQYF
clone_size: NA
d_call: NA
j_call: TRBJ2-4
v_call: TRBV19

cdr3_nt: TGTGCCAGCAAAAGGCAGGGGAGTACCTACGAGCAGTACTTC
cdr3_aa: CASKRQGSTYEQYF
clone_size: NA
d_call: NA
j_call: TRBJ2-7
v_call: TRBV6-5

cdr3_nt: TGTGCCAGCAGTTACGGGCAGGGCACCTACGAGCAGTACTTC
cdr3_aa: CASSYGQGTYEQYF
clone_size: many
d_call: NA
j_call: TRBJ2-7
v_call: TRBV6-5

cdr3_nt: TGTGCCAGCAGCTTGGCTTCGGCGGTCTACAATGAGCAGTTCTTC
cdr3_aa: CASSLASAVYNEQFF
clone_size: NA
d_call: NA
j_call: TRBJ2-1
v_call: TRBV5-8

cdr3_nt: TGTGCCAGCAGCGCGTGGGGCAGATATAGTAAAGGCTACACCTTC
cdr3_aa: CASSAWGRYSKGYTF
clone_size: NA
d_call: NA
j_call: TRBJ1-2
v_call: TRBV21-1

cdr3_nt: TGCGCCAGCAGCGTCCTTATACTGGCAGGCGACTCTGGAAACACCATATATTTT
cdr3_aa: CASSVLILAGDSGNTIYF
clone_size: many
d_call: NA
j_call: TRBJ1-3
v_call: TRBV4-1

cdr3_nt: TGTGCCAGCACCCGACCTAGACAGGGGCGGACCTATAATTCACCCCTCCACTTT
cdr3_aa: CASTRPRQGRTYNSPLHF
clone_size: NA
d_call: TRBD1
j_call: TRBJ1-6
v_call: TRBV28

cdr3_nt: TGTGCCATCAGGAGGGAGGGACAACATAATTCACCCCTCCACTTT
cdr3_aa: CAIRREGQHNSPLHF
clone_size: few
d_call: NA
j_call: TRBJ1-6
v_call: TRBV10-3

cdr3_nt: TGTGCCTGGAGTCATCCGGACAGGATCTCCTACGAGCAGTACTTC
cdr3_aa: CAWSHPDRISYEQYF
clone_size: NA
d_call: TRBD1
j_call: TRBJ2-7
v_call: TRBV30

cdr3_nt: TGTGCCAGCAGTTCCGGGACAGGCTTTTATAGCAATCAGCCCCAGCATTTT
cdr3_aa: CASSSGTGFYSNQPQHF
clone_size: NA
d_call: TRBD1
j_call: TRBJ1-5
v_call: TRBV28

cdr3_nt: TGCGCCAGCAGCTTGGATTCGCGGCGGGAGGGTACCTACGAGCAGTACTTC
cdr3_aa: CASSLDSRREGTYEQYF
clone_size: NA
d_call: TRBD2
j_call: TRBJ2-7
v_call: TRBV5-1

cdr3_nt: TGTGCCATCAGTGGGACAGGTGGGGTCACTCAGCCCCAGCATTTT
cdr3_aa: CAISGTGGVTQPQHF
clone_size: NA
d_call: TRBD1
j_call: TRBJ1-5
v_call: TRBV10-3

cdr3_nt: TGTGCCAGTAGTCCCACAGGAACCTATGGCTACACCTTC
cdr3_aa: CASSPTGTYGYTF
clone_size: NA
d_call: NA
j_call: TRBJ1-2
v_call: TRBV19

cdr3_nt: TGTGCCAGCAGCGGGACAGGCAATCAGCCCCAGCATTTT
cdr3_aa: CASSGTGNQPQHF
clone_size: NA
d_call: TRBD1
j_call: TRBJ1-5
v_call: TRBV3-1/TRBV3-2

cdr3_nt: TGCAGTGCTAGGGCTGTGGGCGGCTACACCTTC
cdr3_aa: CSARAVGGYTF
clone_size: NA
d_call: NA
j_call: TRBJ1-2
v_call: TRBV20-1

cdr3_nt: TGTGCCAGTAGTATACAGGGACTAGCGGACTCTTTCCTCACAGATACGCAGTATTTT
cdr3_aa: CASSIQGLADSFLTDTQYF
clone_size: NA
d_call: TRBD2
j_call: TRBJ2-3
v_call: TRBV19

cdr3_nt: TGTGCCAGCAGTTTTTTTGGGACAGGGTTTTCAGATACGCAGTATTTT
cdr3_aa: CASSFFGTGFSDTQYF
clone_size: NA
d_call: TRBD1
j_call: TRBJ2-3
v_call: TRBV27

cdr3_nt: TGCACCAGCACCCCAACCCCTGCAGGGGCGGCCTATGGCTACACCTTC
cdr3_aa: CTSTPTPAGAAYGYTF
clone_size: once
d_call: NA
j_call: TRBJ1-2
v_call: TRBV1